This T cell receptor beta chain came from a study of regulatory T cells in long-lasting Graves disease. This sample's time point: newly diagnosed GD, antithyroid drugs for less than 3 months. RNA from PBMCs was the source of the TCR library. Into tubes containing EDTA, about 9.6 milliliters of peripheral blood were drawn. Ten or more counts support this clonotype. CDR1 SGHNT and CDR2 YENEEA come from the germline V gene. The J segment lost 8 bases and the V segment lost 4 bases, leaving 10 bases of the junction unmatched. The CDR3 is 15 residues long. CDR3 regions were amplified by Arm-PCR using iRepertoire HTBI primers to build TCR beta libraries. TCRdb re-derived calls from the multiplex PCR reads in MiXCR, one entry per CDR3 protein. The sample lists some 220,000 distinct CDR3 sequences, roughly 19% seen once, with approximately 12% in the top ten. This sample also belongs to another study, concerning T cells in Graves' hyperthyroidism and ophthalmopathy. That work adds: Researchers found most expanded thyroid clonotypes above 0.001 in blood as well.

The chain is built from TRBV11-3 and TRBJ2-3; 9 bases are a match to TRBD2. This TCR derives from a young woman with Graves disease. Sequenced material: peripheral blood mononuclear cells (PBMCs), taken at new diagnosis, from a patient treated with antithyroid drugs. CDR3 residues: CASSSASGAGGTQYF. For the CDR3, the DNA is TGTGCCAGCAGCTCCGCTAGCGGGGCGGGAGGTACGCAGTATTTT. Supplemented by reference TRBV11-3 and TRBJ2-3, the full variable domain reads EAGVVQSPRYKIIEKKQPVAFWCNPISGHNTLYWYLQNLGQGPELLIRYENEEAVDDSQLPKDRFSAERLKGVDSTLKIQPAELGDSAVYLCASSSASGAGGTQYFGPGTRLTVL.